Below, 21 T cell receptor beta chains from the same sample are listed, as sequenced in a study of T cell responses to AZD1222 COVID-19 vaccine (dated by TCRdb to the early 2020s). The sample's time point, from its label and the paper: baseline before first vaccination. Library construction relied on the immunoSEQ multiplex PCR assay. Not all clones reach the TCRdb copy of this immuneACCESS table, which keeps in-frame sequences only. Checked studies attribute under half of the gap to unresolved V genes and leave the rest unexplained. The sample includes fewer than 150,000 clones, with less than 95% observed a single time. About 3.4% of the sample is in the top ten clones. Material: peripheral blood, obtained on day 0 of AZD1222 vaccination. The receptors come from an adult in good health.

CDR3 in amino acids: CASTLDWGPEAFF. CDR3 sequence (DNA): TGCGCCAGCACCCTTGATTGGGGTCCTGAAGCTTTCTTT. The genes are TRBV5-1 and TRBJ1-1; D not resolved. The CDR3 has 13 residues. Trimming stripped 6 bases from V and 6 bases from J, with 15 bases between. Germline V CDR1 and CDR2: SGHRS, YFSETQ. The entire variable domain, with the rest obtained from reference TRBV5-1 and TRBJ1-1, is as follows: KAGVTQTPRYLIKTRGQQVTLSCSPISGHRSVSWYQQTPGQGLQFLFEYFSETQRNKGNFPGRFSGRQFSNSRSEMNVSTLELGDSALYLCASTLDWGPEAFFGQGTRLTVV.

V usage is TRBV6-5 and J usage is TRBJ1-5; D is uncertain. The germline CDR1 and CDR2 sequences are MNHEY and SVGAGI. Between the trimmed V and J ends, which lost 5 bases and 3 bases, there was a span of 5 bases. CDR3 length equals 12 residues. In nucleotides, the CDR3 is TGTGCCAGCAGTATGTCCAATCAGCCCCAGCATTTT. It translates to CASSMSNQPQHF.

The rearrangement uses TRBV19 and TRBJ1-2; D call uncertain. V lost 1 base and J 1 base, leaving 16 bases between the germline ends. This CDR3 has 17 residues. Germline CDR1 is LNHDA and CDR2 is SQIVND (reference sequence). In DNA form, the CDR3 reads TGTGCCAGTAGTATAGGCCACCAAGGCCCAGTTAACTATGGCTACACCTTC. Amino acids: CASSIGHQGPVNYGYTF.

Written as DNA, the CDR3 is TGTGCCAGCAGTTACTCAGAGAACACTGAAGCTTTCTTT. Its protein product is CASSYSENTEAFF. This sequence joins TRBV6-5 and TRBJ1-1; D uncertain. Germline assignment: CDR1 MNHEY and CDR2 SVGAGI. The V end was cut by 0 bases, the J end by 1 base, with 3 bases between. The CDR3 loop spans 13 amino acids.

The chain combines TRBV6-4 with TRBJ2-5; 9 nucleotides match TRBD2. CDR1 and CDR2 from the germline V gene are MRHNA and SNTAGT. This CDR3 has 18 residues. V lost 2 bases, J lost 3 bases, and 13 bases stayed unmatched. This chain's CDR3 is CASSDLYVLAGEEETQYF. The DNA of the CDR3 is TGTGCCAGCAGTGACCTATACGTACTAGCGGGTGAAGAAGAGACCCAGTACTTC.

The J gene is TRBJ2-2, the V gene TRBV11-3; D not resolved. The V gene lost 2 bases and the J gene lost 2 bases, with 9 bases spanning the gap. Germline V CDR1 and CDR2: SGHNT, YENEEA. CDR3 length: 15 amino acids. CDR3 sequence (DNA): TGTGCCAGCAGCTTAAGTCTAGGAAACACCGGGGAGCTGTTTTTT. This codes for CASSLSLGNTGELFF.

CDR3 in amino acids: CASSMTPWTAYPINTEAFF. The CDR3 bases are TGTGCCAGTAGTATGACTCCCTGGACAGCTTACCCTATCAACACTGAAGCTTTCTTT. The V gene is TRBV19, the J gene TRBJ1-1, with a weak D call TRBD1 (6 bases). This CDR3 comprises 19 residues. The germline CDR1 and CDR2 sequences are LNHDA and SQIVND (reference sequence). V was cut by 3 bases and J by 2 bases, with 25 bases left in between.

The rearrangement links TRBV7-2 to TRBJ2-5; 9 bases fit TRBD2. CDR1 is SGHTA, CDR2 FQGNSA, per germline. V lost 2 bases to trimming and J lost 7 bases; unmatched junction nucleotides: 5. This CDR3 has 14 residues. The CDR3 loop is CASSLLGSGGTQYF. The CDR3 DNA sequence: TGTGCCAGCAGCTTACTGGGTAGCGGGGGGACCCAGTACTTC.

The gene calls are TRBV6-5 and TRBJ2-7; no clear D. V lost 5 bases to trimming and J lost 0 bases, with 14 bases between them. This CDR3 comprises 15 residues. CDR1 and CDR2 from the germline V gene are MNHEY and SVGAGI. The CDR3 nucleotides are TGTGCCAGCAGTACCCGGGCGAGGAGCTCCTACGAGCAGTACTTC. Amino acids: CASSTRARSSYEQYF.

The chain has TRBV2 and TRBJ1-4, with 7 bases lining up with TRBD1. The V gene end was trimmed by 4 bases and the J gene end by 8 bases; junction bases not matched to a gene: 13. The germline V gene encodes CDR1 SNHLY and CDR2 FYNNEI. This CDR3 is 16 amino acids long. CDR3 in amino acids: CASSAPTTGSGEKLFF. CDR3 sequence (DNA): TGTGCCAGCAGTGCCCCGACGACAGGGTCGGGGGAAAAACTGTTTTTT.

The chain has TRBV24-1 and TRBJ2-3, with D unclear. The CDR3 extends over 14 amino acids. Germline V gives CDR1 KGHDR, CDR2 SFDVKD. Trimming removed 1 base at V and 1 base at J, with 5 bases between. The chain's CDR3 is CATSDFGRTDTQYF. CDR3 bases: TGTGCCACCAGTGATTTCGGCCGCACAGATACGCAGTATTTT.

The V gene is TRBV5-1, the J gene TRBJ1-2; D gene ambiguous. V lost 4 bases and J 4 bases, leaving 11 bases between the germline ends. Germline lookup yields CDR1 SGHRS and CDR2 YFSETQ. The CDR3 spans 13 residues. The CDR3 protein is CASSAVLSYGYTF. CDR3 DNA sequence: TGCGCCAGCAGCGCGGTGTTGAGCTATGGCTACACCTTC.

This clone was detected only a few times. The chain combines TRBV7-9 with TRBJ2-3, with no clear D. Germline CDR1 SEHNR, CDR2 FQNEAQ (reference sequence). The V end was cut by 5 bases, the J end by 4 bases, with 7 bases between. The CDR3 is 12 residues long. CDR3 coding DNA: TGTGCCAGCAGCCCCCCCCCAGATACGCAGTATTTT. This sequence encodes CASSPPPDTQYF. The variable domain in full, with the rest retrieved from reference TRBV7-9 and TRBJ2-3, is DTGVSQNPRHKITKRGQNVTFRCDPISEHNRLYWYRQTLGQGPEFLTYFQNEAQLEKSRLLSDRFSAERPKGSFSTLEIQRTEQGDSAMYLCASSPPPDTQYFGPGTRLTVL.

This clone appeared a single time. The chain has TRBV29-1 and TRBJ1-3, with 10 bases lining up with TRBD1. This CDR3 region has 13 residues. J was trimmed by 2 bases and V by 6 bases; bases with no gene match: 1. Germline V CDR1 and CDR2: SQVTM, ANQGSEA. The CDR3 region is CSVDRGPGNTIYF. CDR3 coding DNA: TGCAGCGTAGACAGGGGGCCTGGAAACACCATATATTTT.

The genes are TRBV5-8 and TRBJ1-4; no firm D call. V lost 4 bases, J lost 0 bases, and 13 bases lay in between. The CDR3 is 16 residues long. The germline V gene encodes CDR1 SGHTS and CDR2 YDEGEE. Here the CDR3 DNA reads TGTGCCAGCAGCCCCGGTGTGGACCCAACTAATGAAAAACTGTTTTTT. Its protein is CASSPGVDPTNEKLFF. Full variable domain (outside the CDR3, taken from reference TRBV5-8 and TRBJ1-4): EAGVTQSPTHLIKTRGQQATLRCSPISGHTSVYWYQQALGLGLQFLLWYDEGEERNRGNFPPRFSGRQFPNYSSELNVNALELEDSALYLCASSPGVDPTNEKLFFGSGTQLSVL.

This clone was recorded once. The CDR3 region has the DNA TGTGCCAGCAGCTCTCCGGGGCTAGACTATGGCTACACCTTC. Translation: CASSSPGLDYGYTF. The chain combines TRBV7-9 with TRBJ1-2; tentative D call: TRBD1 (5 bases). Trimming cost V 4 bases and J 3 bases, with 12 bases left between them. CDR3 size: 14 residues. The germline gives CDR1 SEHNR, CDR2 FQNEAQ (reference sequence).

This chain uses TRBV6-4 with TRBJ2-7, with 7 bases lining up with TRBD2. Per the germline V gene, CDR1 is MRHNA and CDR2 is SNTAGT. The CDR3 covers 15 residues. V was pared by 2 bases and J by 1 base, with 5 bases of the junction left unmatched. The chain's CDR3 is CASSDEASGSYEQYF. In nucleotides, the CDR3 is TGTGCCAGCAGTGACGAGGCTAGCGGTTCCTACGAGCAGTACTTC.

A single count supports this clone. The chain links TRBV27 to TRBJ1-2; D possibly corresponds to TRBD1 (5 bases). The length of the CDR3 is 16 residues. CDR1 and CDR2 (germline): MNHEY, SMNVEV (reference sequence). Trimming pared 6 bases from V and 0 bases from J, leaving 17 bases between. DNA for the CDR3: TGTGCCAGCAGGACAAGCGGTTGGGGGGCTAACTATGGCTACACCTTC. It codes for CASRTSGWGANYGYTF.

The CDR3 region is CASRWEGNTGELFF. The CDR3 nucleotides are TGTGCCAGCAGATGGGAGGGGAACACCGGGGAGCTGTTTTTT. V usage is TRBV6-5 and J usage is TRBJ2-2; 7 nucleotides agree with TRBD2. V shed 6 bases, J shed 1 base, and the junction held 2 bases outside the gene matches. The germline V gene encodes CDR1 MNHEY and CDR2 SVGAGI. This CDR3 is 14 amino acids long.

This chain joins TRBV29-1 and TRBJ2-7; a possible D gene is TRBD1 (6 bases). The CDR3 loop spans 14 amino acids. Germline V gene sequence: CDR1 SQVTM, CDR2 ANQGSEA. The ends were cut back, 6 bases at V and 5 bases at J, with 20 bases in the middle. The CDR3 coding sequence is TGCAGCGTCCACCATTGGGGGCAGGGTAACGAGCAGTACTTC. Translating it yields CSVHHWGQGNEQYF.

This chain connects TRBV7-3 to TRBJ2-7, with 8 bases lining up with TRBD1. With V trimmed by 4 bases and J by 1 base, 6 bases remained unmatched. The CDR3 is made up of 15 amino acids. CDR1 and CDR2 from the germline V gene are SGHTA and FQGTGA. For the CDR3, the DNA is TGTGCCAGCAGCTGGACAGGGAAACATTCCTACGAGCAGTACTTC. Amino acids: CASSWTGKHSYEQYF.